This T cell receptor beta chain came from a study of OX40 agonist ivuxolimab in advanced cancers. The overall study: In three patients, partial responses were observed, one with hepatocellular carcinoma and two with cutaneous melanoma.

V was shortened by 2 bases and J by 0 bases, with 9 bases between the two germline ends. This CDR3 has 14 amino acids. Germline lookup yields CDR1 SGDLS and CDR2 YYNGEE. Of note for this clone: Its target is unknown.

The data were produced by immunoSEQ multiplex PCR, yet TCRdb's version contains in-frame clones alone and is incomplete. The sample yields approximately 76,000 clones, about 86% seen once. Findings and caveats of the study: CD4+ and CD8+ blood T cells expanded clonally by week 6 at 0.1 to 3.0 mg/kg.

Baseline was the first blood sampling point, followed by cycle 4 day 1 and cycle 7 day 1. The sample in question was CD4+ or CD8+ T cells sorted from blood, obtained in a trial of the OX40 agonist ivuxolimab. This TCR came from an adult with an advanced solid tumor such as melanoma, head and neck, liver or kidney cancer. The chain couples TRBV9 to TRBJ2-7, with a weak D call TRBD2 (6 bases). The CDR3 nucleotides are TGTGCCAGCAGCGTTAGCGGATTCTCCTACGAGCAGTACTTC. It codes for CASSVSGFSYEQYF.